In its sample, the clone carrying this TCR beta chain was seen many times. The length of the CDR3 is 20 residues. CDR1 is MDHEN, CDR2 SYDVKM, per germline. V dropped 5 bases and J dropped 4; count of bases not matched to a gene: 17. TCRdb re-called the 5' RACE reads through MiXCR, storing one row per CDR3 protein. The sample has 90,000 to 100,000 distinct CDR3 sequences; approximately 15% are singletons. This entry belongs to a study of T cells of healthy individuals. This sequence joins TRBV28 and TRBJ2-7, with TRBD2 matching over 16 bases. This sequence was found in a human donor in good health. The CDR3 nucleotides read TGTGCCAGCAGTCCCTATTGGTGGGGACTAGCGGGAGGGCCGGTTTACGAGCAGTACTTC. It specifies CASSPYWWGLAGGPVYEQYF.